This T cell receptor beta chain was captured by sequencing in a study of control samples from healthy donors and cancer patients. Assay used: immunoSEQ multiplex PCR; TCRdb lists only in-frame clones, some missing. The data contain 85,000 to 110,000 clones, around 89% of them singletons. Germline V gene data show CDR1 as LNHNV and CDR2 as YYDKDF (reference sequence). V gave up 2 bases and J gave up 12 bases, with 10 bases separating them. The CDR3 totals 12 residues. This clone was seen just once. The specimen was PBMCs. The origin of this receptor is a man aged 60-69 years with lung cancer. V usage is TRBV15 and J usage is TRBJ1-4; a possible D gene is TRBD1 (5 bases). The CDR3 reads CATSRHQGELFF. The CDR3 DNA follows: TGTGCCACCAGCAGACATCAAGGGGAACTGTTTTTT.